The entry that follows covers one TCR beta chain sequence. The antigen it recognizes is unknown. Nothing much larger sits one base from this clone, and base qualities are not available. This sample was taken from a study of cytomegalovirus exposure and HLA in healthy donors (dated by TCRdb to the late 2010s). About the study as a whole: An earlier analysis of several hundred of the donors reported more than 250 Gb of sequence data and 120 million or so unique TCR beta sequences from roughly 200 million T cells. About 300 gigabases of sequencing data and approximately 85 million unique TCR sequences were included in an early release covering 500 to 750 HLA-typed donors. Of the 300 to 450 genotyped donors, 81% fell in the genetic ancestry cluster associated with self-reported Caucasian donors. The study aimed to test whether signatures of past pathogen exposure could be identified by cataloging public T cell receptors. The study used immunosequencing to profile the T cell repertoires of approximately 690 subjects and linked those repertoires to cytomegalovirus serostatus. In addition to the first cohort of around 670 subjects, a separate validation cohort of 100 to 150 different subjects was used. High-throughput TCR immunosequencing, statistical association of individual TCRs with disease status, and machine learning were combined to predict cytomegalovirus infection status. To study patterns of TCR occurrence, a later analysis re-analyzed previously published TCR beta repertoires from 500 to 850 donors and added high-resolution HLA genotyping. The later analysis used no new phenotypic data to find candidate immune exposures, relying instead on TCR beta sequences and their occurrence across donors. An earlier analysis of 587 of the donors used high-throughput TCR beta sequencing to judge whether each TCR beta V gene segment behaved as functional or pseudogenic. Alongside the repertoire data, information on donor age, sex, ethnicity and CMV serostatus was compiled. A later genetic analysis took genome-wide SNP genotypes for about 60% of the roughly 670 donors and used that subset as a discovery cohort. All discovery cohort repertoires had been generated using a single sequencing platform. HLA typing covered class I and class II loci at four-digit resolution. Typing coverage differed by locus: A, B, C, DRB1 and DQB1 were typed in about 620-640 donors, DQA1 in about 500, DPA1 in 600 to 610, and DPB1 in 400 to 490. Roughly five DR-DQ haplotypes were handled as single units for association and clustering, since linkage in the cohort was strong. Among 398 genotyped donors of the cohort, an average of roughly 240,000 unique TCR beta nucleotide sequences were sequenced per donor, around a sixth of them non-productive.

The cohort was made up of roughly 670 healthy bone marrow donors. At the time of sampling, all cohort members were nominally healthy, though unrecorded immune exposures were likely present. The donor tested CMV seronegative and was one of the 352 seronegative cohort members. Every donor gave a peripheral blood sample, and the peripheral blood mononuclear cells from that sample were used for TCR beta sequencing. Genomic DNA extraction from the blood cell samples was performed with the Qiagen DNeasy Blood Extraction Kit. Here is what the overall study found, with its caveats: Linkage disequilibrium might explain the correlated functional status among segregating V segments, but an unknown experimental factor could not be excluded. Because some donors lacked HLA typing at each locus, the association tests relied only on the typed subset. A group of highly shared sequence variants was considered likely to be a technical artifact of the sequencing pipeline. Compared with equally common non-associated chains, HLA-associated TCR beta chains in a later analysis were more clonally expanded and had lower generation probabilities. Most TCR sequences were observed very rarely across donors, whereas some public TCRs were present in many individuals. The classifier was reported to diagnose cytomegalovirus status with high specificity and sensitivity in both the original and validation cohorts. The authors suggested that the approach could potentially be extended to other disease states and immunological phenotypes. Most CMV-associated TCR beta chains appeared to be HLA-restricted in a later analysis, and the HLA associations seemed to be driven largely by CMV exposure. In this cohort, only TCR beta chains were sequenced, and detectable features were limited by the absence of alpha or paired-chain data. An earlier analysis of around 540 of the donors showed that most TCR beta V segments appeared in productive rearrangements either about 87% or about 30% of the time, which broadly matched IMGT annotations. CMV serostatus was the only immune exposure information available for the cohort. Because counts were too low, around 17 rarely observed V segments, including chromosome 9 orphons, were left out of the earlier analysis of 500 to 650 of the donors. A further reported finding was that TCR beta sequences accurately predicted the HLA-A and HLA-B alleles for most subjects in the first cohort. A later genetic analysis reported fewer N-insertions in productive TCRs among donors in an Asian-associated ancestry cluster than the approximately 670-donor mean. In vitro tests confirmed that a few of the cytomegalovirus-associated TCR beta chains recognize cytomegalovirus antigens. A later genetic analysis associated a missense DCLRE1C variant with V-gene and J-gene trimming of TCR beta chains, and an independent cohort replicated the association. Specific HLA alleles were associated with 16,951 TCR beta sequences at a false discovery rate of 0.05 in a later analysis. When HLA alleles, especially DR and DQ, strongly co-occurred, attributing TCR associations to individual alleles was difficult. Some IMGT-functional V segments, including TRBV6-2 and TRBV6-3, could not be distinguished by the 87-base-pair reads and were therefore excluded. Sequencing depth was assumed to be roughly uniform across donors in the presence/absence analyses, though that assumption may not hold. A total of 150 to 200 TCR beta chains were listed by the study as associated with cytomegalovirus. A later analysis reported that several top co-occurrence clusters appeared linked to parvovirus B19, influenza, CMV and Epstein-Barr virus. In a later analysis, TCR association rates were found to vary across HLA loci, with the most associated TCRs seen for DRB1 alleles and the fewest for HLA-C alleles.

In the germline V gene (reference sequence), CDR1 corresponds to MNHNY and CDR2 to SVGAGI. The CDR3 has 14 amino acids, counting the end cysteine and phenylalanine. Only the CDR3 DNA is retained, 42 bases long and in frame from the first base. The germline V end is reduced by 5 bases and the J end by 2 bases; junction bases left unmatched: 0. The library was generated by the immunoSEQ multiplex PCR assay. For the multiplex PCR, a mixture combining 60 forward primers for TCR Vbeta segments and 13 reverse primers for TCR Jbeta segments was used. The CDR3 region of rearranged TCR beta genes was amplified from genomic DNA with a multiplex PCR assay. On the Illumina HiSeq System, the amplified TCR beta libraries were sequenced as 87-base-pair reads. The source study handled its data this way. In a later analysis, tens of millions of unique TCR beta chains were counted across the roughly 610 repertoires, and roughly 11 million of these chains were shared by at least two donors. Raw reads were error-corrected and collapsed into unique sequences by a nearest-neighbor algorithm in which closely related sequences were merged to remove PCR and sequencing errors. Alignment of CDR3 sequences to IMGT reference sequences was used to assign V, D and J gene segments. Each retained sequence needed at least a six-nucleotide match to both a V gene segment and a J gene segment. A rearrangement was called productive if the CDR3 had no stop codons and remained in frame with V and J, and every other rearrangement was called non-productive. Following IMGT convention, CDR3 was defined as the stretch from the second conserved V-encoded cysteine up to the conserved J-encoded phenylalanine. The earlier analysis of about 570 of the donors excluded any sequence lacking an unambiguous match to a single V gene segment. An earlier analysis of 587 of the donors called V segments functional above 56.7% productive rearrangements and segregating when the between-donor standard deviation exceeded 5%. To diagnose cytomegalovirus status from the catalog of TCR beta chain sequences, a statistical classification framework was built. V and J gene assignment, in a later analysis, came from comparing TCR nucleotide sequences with IMGT/GENE-DB human TR gene sequences. In a later analysis, CDR3 sequences and most-parsimonious VDJ recombination scenarios were assigned using the TCRdist pipeline. In a later analysis, each TCR beta chain was defined by its CDR3 amino acid sequence together with its V-gene family, and reads without a unique V-gene family were excluded. A later analysis removed 592 highly shared, low-generation-probability nucleotide sequences to deal with suspected cross-contamination and a sequencing artifact. A later analysis calculated a clonal expansion index for each public chain from normalized within-repertoire ranks of inferred template counts. In a later analysis, generation probabilities were computed using a VDJ recombination model fitted to out-of-frame rearrangements, and the results were checked against IGoR. Hypergeometric tests were used in a later analysis to score TCR-TCR, TCR-HLA and TCR-CMV co-occurrence, with a repertoire-size bias correction applied to the TCR pairs. To estimate false discovery rates, a later analysis permuted the HLA or CMV assignments 20 times. In a later analysis, co-occurring TCRs were grouped with DBSCAN, and TCRdist sequence similarity was added when clustering was performed within HLA-allele-positive subsets. Repertoires with fewer than 30,000 or more than 120,000 public chains, plus five repertoires with anomalous nucleotide sharing, were excluded from co-occurrence clustering. Drawn from immuneACCESS, this table holds only the in-frame rearrangements with V and J called that TCRdb kept. Clones are partly lost; checked studies trace under half to an unresolved V gene and leave the rest unexplained. V, J and clone size were drawn from that table, and D and trimming were deduced from the DNA. A total of tens of thousands of clones appear in this sample, approximately 84% of them only once. The ten biggest clones cover about 2.1% of the sample.

This clonotype was obtained from a man aged 18 to 30 in good health and CMV-seronegative. The rearranged segments are TRBV6-6 and TRBJ1-5, and TRBD1 aligns with 10 junction nucleotides. The source material was PBMCs. CDR3 reads: CASSGTGGNQPQHF. The DNA sequence reads TGTGCCAGCAGTGGGACAGGGGGCAATCAGCCCCAGCATTTT.